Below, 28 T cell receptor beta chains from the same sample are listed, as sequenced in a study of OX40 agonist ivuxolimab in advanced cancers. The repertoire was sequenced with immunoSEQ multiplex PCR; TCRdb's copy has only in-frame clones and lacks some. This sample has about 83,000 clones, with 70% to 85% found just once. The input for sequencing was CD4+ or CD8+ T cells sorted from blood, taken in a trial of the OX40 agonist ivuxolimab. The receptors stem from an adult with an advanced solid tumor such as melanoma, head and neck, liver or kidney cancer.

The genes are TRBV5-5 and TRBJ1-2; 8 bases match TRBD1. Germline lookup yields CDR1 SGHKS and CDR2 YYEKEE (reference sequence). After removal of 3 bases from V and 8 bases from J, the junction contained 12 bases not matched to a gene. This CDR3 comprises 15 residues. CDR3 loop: CASSYQTGDAKGYTF. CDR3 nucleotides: TGTGCCAGCAGCTACCAGACAGGGGATGCGAAAGGCTACACCTTC. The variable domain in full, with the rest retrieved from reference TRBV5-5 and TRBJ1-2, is DAGVTQSPTHLIKTRGQQVTLRCSPISGHKSVSWYQQVLGQGPQFIFQYYEKEERGRGNFPDRFSARQFPNYSSELNVNALLLGDSALYLCASSYQTGDAKGYTFGSGTRLTVV.

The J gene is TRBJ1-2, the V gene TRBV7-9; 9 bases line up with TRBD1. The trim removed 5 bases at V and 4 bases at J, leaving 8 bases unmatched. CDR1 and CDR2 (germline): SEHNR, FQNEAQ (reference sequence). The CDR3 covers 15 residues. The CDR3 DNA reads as TGTGCCAGCAGCCCAACGACAGGGGGAAGCTATGGCTACACCTTC. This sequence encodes CASSPTTGGSYGYTF.

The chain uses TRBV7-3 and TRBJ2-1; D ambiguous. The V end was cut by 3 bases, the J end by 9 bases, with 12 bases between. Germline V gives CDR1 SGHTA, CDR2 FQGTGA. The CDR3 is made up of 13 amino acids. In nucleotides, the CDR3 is TGTGCCAGCAGCTTTGGTTCTATGGCTGAGCAGTTCTTC. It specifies CASSFGSMAEQFF. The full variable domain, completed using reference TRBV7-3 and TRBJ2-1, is GAGVSQTPSNKVTEKGKYVELRCDPISGHTALYWYRQSLGQGPEFLIYFQGTGAADDSGLPNDRFFAVRPEGSVSTLKIQRTERGDSAVYLCASSFGSMAEQFFGPGTRLTVL.

The CDR3 protein is CASSLDTGYYEQYF. The CDR3 DNA is TGCGCCAGCAGCCTTGACACGGGTTACTACGAGCAGTACTTC. The chain uses TRBV4-3 and TRBJ2-7; D gene ambiguous. CDR1 is LGHNA and CDR2 is YSLEER in the germline V gene. The CDR3 runs to 14 residues. With 4 bases removed from V and 3 bases from J, the gap between germline ends came to 13 bases.

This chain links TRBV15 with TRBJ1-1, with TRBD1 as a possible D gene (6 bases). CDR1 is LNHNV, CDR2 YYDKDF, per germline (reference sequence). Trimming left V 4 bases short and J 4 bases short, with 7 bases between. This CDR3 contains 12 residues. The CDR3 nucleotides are TGTGCCACCAGCACGGGGGCCACTGAAGCTTTCTTT. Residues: CATSTGATEAFF.

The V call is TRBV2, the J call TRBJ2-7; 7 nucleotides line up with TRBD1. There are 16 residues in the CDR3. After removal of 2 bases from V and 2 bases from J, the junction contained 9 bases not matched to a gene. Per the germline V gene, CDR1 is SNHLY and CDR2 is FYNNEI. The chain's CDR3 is CASSETVSGGAYEQYF. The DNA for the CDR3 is TGTGCCAGCAGTGAAACAGTGTCAGGGGGTGCCTACGAGCAGTACTTC. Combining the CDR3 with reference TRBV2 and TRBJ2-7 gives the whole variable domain EPEVTQTPSHQVTQMGQEVILRCVPISNHLYFYWYRQILGQKVEFLVSFYNNEISEKSEIFDDQFSVERPDGSNFTLKIRSTKLEDSAMYFCASSETVSGGAYEQYFGPGTRLTVT.

CDR3 bases: TGCAGCGTTAGGGACAGGTACACCGGGGAGCTGTTTTTT. As protein: CSVRDRYTGELFF. The genes are TRBV29-1 and TRBJ2-2; 8 bases align to TRBD1. Germline V lookup: CDR1 SQVTM, CDR2 ANQGSEA. V shed 5 bases, J shed 3 bases, and the junction held 2 bases outside the gene matches. The CDR3 is 13 residues long.

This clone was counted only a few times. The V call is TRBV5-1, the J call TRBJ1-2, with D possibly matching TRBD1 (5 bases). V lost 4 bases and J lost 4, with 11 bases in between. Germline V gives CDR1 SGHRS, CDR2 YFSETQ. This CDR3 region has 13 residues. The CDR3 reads CASSRGATYGYTF. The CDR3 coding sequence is TGCGCCAGCAGCCGAGGGGCGACCTATGGCTACACCTTC.

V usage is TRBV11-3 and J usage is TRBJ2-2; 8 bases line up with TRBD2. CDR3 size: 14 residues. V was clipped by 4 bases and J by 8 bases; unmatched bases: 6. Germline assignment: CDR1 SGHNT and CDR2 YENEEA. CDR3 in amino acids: CASSYVRLAGELFF. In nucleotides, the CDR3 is TGTGCCAGCAGCTACGTCCGACTAGCGGGGGAGCTGTTTTTT.

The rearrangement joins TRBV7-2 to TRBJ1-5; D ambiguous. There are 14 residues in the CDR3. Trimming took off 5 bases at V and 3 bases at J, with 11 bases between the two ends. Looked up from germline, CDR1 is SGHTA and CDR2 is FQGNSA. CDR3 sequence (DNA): TGTGCCAGCAGCCTGTGGACCGTCAATCAGCCCCAGCATTTT. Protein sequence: CASSLWTVNQPQHF.

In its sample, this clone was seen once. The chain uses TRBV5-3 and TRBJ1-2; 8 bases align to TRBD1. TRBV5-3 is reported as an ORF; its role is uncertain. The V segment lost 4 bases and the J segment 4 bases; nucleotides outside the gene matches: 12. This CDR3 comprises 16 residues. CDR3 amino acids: CARSDSDRGEGYGYTF. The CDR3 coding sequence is TGTGCCAGAAGCGATTCCGACAGGGGAGAGGGCTATGGCTACACCTTC.

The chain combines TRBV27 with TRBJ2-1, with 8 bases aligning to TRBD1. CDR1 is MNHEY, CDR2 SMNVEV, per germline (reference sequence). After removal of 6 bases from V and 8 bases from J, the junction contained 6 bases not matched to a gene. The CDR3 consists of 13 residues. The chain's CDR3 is CASSGQGGDEQFF. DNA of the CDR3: TGTGCCAGCAGCGGACAGGGTGGCGATGAGCAGTTCTTC.

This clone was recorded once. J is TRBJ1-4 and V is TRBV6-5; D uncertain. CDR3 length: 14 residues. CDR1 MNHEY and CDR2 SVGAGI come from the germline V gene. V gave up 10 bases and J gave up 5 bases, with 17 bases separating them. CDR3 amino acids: CATLSRTLNEKLFF. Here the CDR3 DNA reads TGTGCCACCCTATCAAGGACGTTGAATGAAAAACTGTTTTTT.

CDR3 loop: CASSPRQNYEQYF. CDR3 nucleotides: TGTGCCAGCAGTCCGAGACAAAACTACGAGCAGTACTTC. The chain uses TRBV5-6 and TRBJ2-5; unclear D gene. Near its end, the DNA agrees better with TRBJ2-7, so the J call may be wrong. Germline assignment: CDR1 SGHDT and CDR2 YYEEEE. The CDR3 sequence is 13 residues long.

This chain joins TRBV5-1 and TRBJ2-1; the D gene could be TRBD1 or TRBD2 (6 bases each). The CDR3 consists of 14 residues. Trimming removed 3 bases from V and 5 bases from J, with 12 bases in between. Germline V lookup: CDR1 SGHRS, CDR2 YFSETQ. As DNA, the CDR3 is TGCGCCAGCAGCTACGGGGGACACGACAATGAGCAGTTCTTC. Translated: CASSYGGHDNEQFF.

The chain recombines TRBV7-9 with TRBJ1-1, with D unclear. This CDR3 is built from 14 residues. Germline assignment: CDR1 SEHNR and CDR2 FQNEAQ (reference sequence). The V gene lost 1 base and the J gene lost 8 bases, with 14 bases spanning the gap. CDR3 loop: CASSLGTRTIEAFF. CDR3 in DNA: TGTGCCAGCAGCTTAGGTACCCGCACCATAGAAGCTTTCTTT.

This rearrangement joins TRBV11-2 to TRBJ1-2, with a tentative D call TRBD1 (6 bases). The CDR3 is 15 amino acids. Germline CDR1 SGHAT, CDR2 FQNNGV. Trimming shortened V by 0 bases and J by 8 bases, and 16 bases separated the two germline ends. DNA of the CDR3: TGTGCCAGCAGCTTAGATCGAGGGGGATCAGGCGGCTACACCTTC. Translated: CASSLDRGGSGGYTF.

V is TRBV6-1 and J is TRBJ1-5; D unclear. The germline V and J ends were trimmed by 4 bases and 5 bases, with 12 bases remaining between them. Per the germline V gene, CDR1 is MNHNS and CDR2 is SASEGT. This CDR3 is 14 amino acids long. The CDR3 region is CASSGTGRDQPQHF. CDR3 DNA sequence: TGTGCCAGCAGTGGGACCGGGAGGGATCAGCCCCAGCATTTT.

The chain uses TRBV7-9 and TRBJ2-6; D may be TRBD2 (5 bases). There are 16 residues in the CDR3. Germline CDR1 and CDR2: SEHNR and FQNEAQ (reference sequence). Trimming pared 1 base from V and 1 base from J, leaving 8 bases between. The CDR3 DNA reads TGTGCCAGCAGCTTAGGAGGGCGGTCTGGGGCCAACGTCCTGACTTTC. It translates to CASSLGGRSGANVLTF.

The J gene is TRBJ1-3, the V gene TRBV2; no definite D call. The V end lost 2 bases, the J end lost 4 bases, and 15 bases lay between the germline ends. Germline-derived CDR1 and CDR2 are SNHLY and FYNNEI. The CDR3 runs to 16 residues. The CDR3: CASSEFAPTLGNTIYF. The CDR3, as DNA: TGTGCCAGCAGTGAATTTGCGCCAACTTTGGGAAACACCATATATTTT. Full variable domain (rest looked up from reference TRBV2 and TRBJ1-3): EPEVTQTPSHQVTQMGQEVILRCVPISNHLYFYWYRQILGQKVEFLVSFYNNEISEKSEIFDDQFSVERPDGSNFTLKIRSTKLEDSAMYFCASSEFAPTLGNTIYFGEGSWLTVV.

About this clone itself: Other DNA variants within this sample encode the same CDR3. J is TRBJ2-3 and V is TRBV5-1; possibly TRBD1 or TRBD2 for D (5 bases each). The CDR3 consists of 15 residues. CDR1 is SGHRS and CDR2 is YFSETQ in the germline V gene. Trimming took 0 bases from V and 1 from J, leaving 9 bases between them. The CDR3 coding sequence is TGCGCCAGCAGCTTGGTTGGGGGTGGCACAGATACGCAGTATTTT. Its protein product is CASSLVGGGTDTQYF.

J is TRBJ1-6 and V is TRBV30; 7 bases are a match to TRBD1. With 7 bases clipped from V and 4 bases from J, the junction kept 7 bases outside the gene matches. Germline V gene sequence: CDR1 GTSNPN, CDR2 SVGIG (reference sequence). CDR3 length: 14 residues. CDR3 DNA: TGTGCCTCGACGGGACAGCCGTATAATTCACCCCTCCACTTT. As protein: CASTGQPYNSPLHF.

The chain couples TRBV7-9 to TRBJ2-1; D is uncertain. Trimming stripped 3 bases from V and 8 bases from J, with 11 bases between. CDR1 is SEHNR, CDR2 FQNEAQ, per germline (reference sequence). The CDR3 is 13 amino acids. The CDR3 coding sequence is TGTGCCAGCAGCTTTGCCTTGATTGATGAGCAGTTCTTC. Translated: CASSFALIDEQFF.

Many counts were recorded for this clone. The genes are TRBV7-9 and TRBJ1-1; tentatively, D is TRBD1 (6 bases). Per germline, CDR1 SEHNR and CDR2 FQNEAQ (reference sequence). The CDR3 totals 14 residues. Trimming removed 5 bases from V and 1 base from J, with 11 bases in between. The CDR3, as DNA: TGTGCCAGCAGCCCACAGGGCGGGAACACTGAAGCTTTCTTT. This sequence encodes CASSPQGGNTEAFF.

CDR3 sequence reads: CASSTWIPGNNSPLHF. The CDR3 DNA sequence: TGTGCCAGCAGCACTTGGATACCGGGGAATAATTCACCCCTCCACTTT. The chain recombines TRBV5-6 with TRBJ1-6; the D is unclear. Trimming cost V 4 bases and J 5 bases, with 16 bases left between them. CDR1 is SGHDT and CDR2 is YYEEEE in the germline V gene. CDR3 length: 16 amino acids.

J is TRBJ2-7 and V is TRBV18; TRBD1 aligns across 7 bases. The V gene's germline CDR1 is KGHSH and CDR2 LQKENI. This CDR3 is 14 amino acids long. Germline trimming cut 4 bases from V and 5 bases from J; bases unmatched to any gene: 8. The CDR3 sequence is CASSLLQGIDEQYF. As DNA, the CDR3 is TGTGCCAGCTCACTCCTACAGGGGATCGACGAGCAGTACTTC.

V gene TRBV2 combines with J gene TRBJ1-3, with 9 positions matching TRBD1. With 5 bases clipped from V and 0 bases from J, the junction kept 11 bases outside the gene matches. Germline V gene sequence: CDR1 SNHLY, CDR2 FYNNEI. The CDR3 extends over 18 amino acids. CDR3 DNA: TGTGCCAGCAGTCTTACCGGGACAGGGATTCTCTCTGGAAACACCATATATTTT. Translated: CASSLTGTGILSGNTIYF.

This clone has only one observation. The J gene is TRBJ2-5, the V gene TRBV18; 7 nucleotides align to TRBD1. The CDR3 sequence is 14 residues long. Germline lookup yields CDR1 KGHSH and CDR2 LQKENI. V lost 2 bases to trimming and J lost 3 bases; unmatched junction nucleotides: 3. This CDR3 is CASSPNTGEETQYF. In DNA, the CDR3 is TGTGCCAGCTCACCAAATACAGGGGAAGAGACCCAGTACTTC.